The present T cell receptor beta chain was sequenced within a study of CD8+CD57+ T cells in acquired aplastic anemia (dated by TCRdb to 2016 to 2018). General notes on the study: A mean of roughly 3.2 ug of DNA, ranging from roughly 0.19 to 27.4 ug, was extracted from sorted CD4+ and CD8+ cells. CD8+CD57+ expansion was defined as a frequency above the mean frequency observed in healthy subjects.

Broad study findings and their caveats: Between patients and healthy controls, no significant difference in CD8+ Simpson's diversity was found (P=0.060). Although under 35 CD8+ CDR3 sequences were shared by patients and controls, these sequences appeared highly expressed in patients and within the immunodominant clones of patients.

Patients chosen for sequencing had shown expansion of CD8+CD57+ cells by flow cytometry. Severe acquired aplastic anemia was diagnosed in all patients according to International Study of Aplastic Anemia and Agranulocytosis and Camitta criteria. No therapy had been received by the patients at the time of blood sampling. The study deep-sequenced TCR repertoires of sorted CD4+ and CD8+ blood T cells from severe aplastic anemia patients and healthy subjects. Patients were enrolled in the USA under clinicaltrials.gov protocols 00001620, 01623167, 00001397, 00071045, 00081523 and 00961064. Ficoll-Paque density gradient centrifugation was used to isolate peripheral blood mononuclear cells. Before DNA was extracted, CD4+ and CD8+ T cells were sorted using either FACS or magnetic beads. This clonotype was detected only a few times. The antigen this receptor binds is unknown. Base quality data are lacking; no much larger clone is found one base away.

Profiling of TCR beta VDJ combinations and CDR3 sequences used genomic DNA as the template. TCR repertoire sequencing was run on an Illumina HiSeq 2000. Per the authors' processing: Repertoire assessment relied on Simpson's diversity index, CDR3 size and DJ length profiles, and TRBV/TRBJ rearrangement plots. The most abundant DNA sequence in the deep sequencing data was defined as the immunodominant clone. CDR3 amino acid sequences were screened for sharing across subjects and were compared with published repertoires and the VDJdb database. In-frame beta chains were kept once TCRdb had trimmed the public reads at Q25 with fastp and called clones with MiXCR. When rows share a CDR3 protein, they turn into one entry using the most common DNA and genes. The V and J calls and clone size are TCRdb's, not the authors'. This sample comprises fewer than 250,000 distinct CDR3 sequences, around half of them detected only once. Under 9% of the sample is taken by the ten largest.

Between the V and J ends, shortened by 6 bases and 3 bases respectively, the junction contains 8 bases. From its cysteine to its phenylalanine, the CDR3 spans 12 amino acids. Only the CDR3 DNA is retained, 36 bases long and in frame from the first base. Based on the germline V gene, the CDR1 and CDR2 sequences are ENHRY and SYGVKD. This receptor was identified in a human donor with aplastic anemia. Sequencing was performed on sorted CD4+, CD8+, or CD8+CD57+ T cells (not recorded which) from PBMCs. Recombination linked TRBV10-3 to TRBJ2-5, with the D gene call left open. The DNA sequence is TGTGCCATCAGGGTAGGAGAAGAGACCCAGTACTTC. This gives the protein CAIRVGEETQYF.